Only one count was recorded for the clone carrying this T cell receptor (beta chain). No antigen is known for it. The data derive from a study of cytomegalovirus exposure and HLA in healthy donors. In the study overall: Inside one of the first data releases sat some 93 million unique TCRs taken from HLA-typed donors. Genotyping of some 400 donors showed that over 65% belonged to the Caucasian-associated ancestry cluster. Study-level findings and limits: The productive fraction for most TCR beta V segments was about 87% or about 30% in an earlier analysis. V segments that were indistinguishable, TRBV6-2 and TRBV6-3 among them, were omitted from analysis.

The study ran its PCR with 60 Vbeta and 13 Jbeta primers. This table comes from immunoSEQ multiplex PCR, and its TCRdb copy is limited to in-frame clones, with some not included. Counted here are some 240,000 clones, 70% to 85% occurring once; the ten biggest clones make up less than 4.5%. Germline assignment: CDR1 MNHEY and CDR2 SVGAGI. With V trimmed by 8 bases and J by 3 bases, 4 bases remained unmatched. CDR3 length: 13 amino acids. The chain carries TRBV6-5 and TRBJ2-1; 7 nucleotides match TRBD2. This clonotype was obtained from a male donor in good health and CMV-seronegative. Sequencing input: PBMCs. CDR3 DNA sequence: TGTGCCAGCGGGAGCGGGAACTACAATGAGCAGTTCTTC. The encoded protein is CASGSGNYNEQFF.